This TCR beta chain was retrieved from a study of blood T cell repertoires in COVID-19. As for the study in general: COVID-19 samples from acute and convalescent phases originated in the United States, Italy and Spain. PBMCs, B-cell-depleted T cells, or T cells were the source of the cDNA or gDNA that made up the material.

Methods used by the authors: Reference gene primer amplification in the assay estimated nucleated cell counts. Profiled with immunoSEQ multiplex PCR; TCRdb holds only in-frame clones, not every one. From that table come the V and J calls and clone size; the DNA was used to work out D and trimming. The profile covers 250,000 or so clones, with 70% to 80% appearing a single time and about 3.1% taken by the ten largest. Germline CDR1 is SGHRS and CDR2 is YFSETQ. The CDR3 consists of 14 residues. The V end lost 4 bases, the J end lost 0 bases, and 10 bases lay between the germline ends. The TCR was taken from a woman over 75 with acute or convalescent COVID-19. The specimen was peripheral blood. The chain recombines TRBV5-1 with TRBJ1-2; D remains ambiguous. The CDR3 coding sequence is TGCGCCAGCAGCCCGGGGTTTACTAACTATGGCTACACCTTC. Its translation: CASSPGFTNYGYTF.